A selection of T cell receptor beta chains follows, all from one sample in a study of beta chain features in type 1 diabetes. Repertoires were generated with immunoSEQ multiplex PCR, while TCRdb's copy carries only in-frame clones and drops some. In the table there are 500,000 to 650,000 clones, around 12% of which are singletons. Sequencing was performed on naive CD4+ T cells from blood. These receptors were collected from a man aged 30 to 45 with type 1 diabetes. The conserved cysteine and the conserved F or W are not part of the CDR3 here. The order of the fields is clone size, J gene, V gene, CDR3 protein. Size tells how often a clone was seen (once, few, many) or the class of an expanded clone, and some rows leave it out.

. TRBJ2-3 TRBV27 ASSWSDSYTDTQY
few TRBJ2-7 TRBV19 ASSVGRNYEQY
. TRBJ1-6 TRBV9 ASSPDRGSYNSPLH
few TRBJ1-2 TRBV7-9 ASGRSSGYT
few TRBJ2-2 TRBV28 ASSLNPGQDGVGELF
. TRBJ2-2 TRBV2 AARALLTGELF
. TRBJ2-2 TRBV30 AWSVNGPGELF
. TRBJ1-2 TRBV18 ASSPMTGSNGYT
few TRBJ2-1 TRBV7-2 ASSSLGEQF
. TRBJ2-1 TRBV5-1 ASSLEYEQF
. TRBJ2-5 TRBV6-5 ASSTTGGWETQY
once TRBJ2-3 TRBV9 ASSVGPGVGQARTDTQY
few TRBJ1-6 TRBV7-9 ASSLSGRNSPLH
. TRBJ2-5 TRBV30 AWTYGETQY
few TRBJ2-7 TRBV29-1 SVQRTSGSYEQY
. TRBJ1-5 TRBV6-5 ASSYGTEDQPQH
. TRBJ2-3 TRBV7-9 ASSLGTDTQY
. TRBJ1-2 TRBV14 ASSQVGGSYT
. TRBJ2-6 TRBV18 ASSPLAGLPSGANVLT
. TRBJ2-7 TRBV29-1 SVRAGGVEQY
few TRBJ1-5 TRBV5-6 ASSLKNQPQH
few TRBJ1-6 TRBV7-2 ASSLEGGGSPLH
. TRBJ2-5 TRBV5-1 ASSFWGSETQY
. TRBJ2-1 TRBV6-6 AAAGRLYNEQF
. TRBJ2-5 TRBV4-2 ASSQAPAGGPQETQY
few TRBJ1-2 TRBV30 ACTRVYGYT
. TRBJ1-2 TRBV9 ASSAYPGQNYGYT
few TRBJ2-2 TRBV7-2 ASSFQQGANTGELF
few TRBJ1-3 TRBV7-2 ASSLMTGLTTGNTIY
. TRBJ1-2 TRBV19 ASSLTGPYYGYT
. TRBJ2-2 TRBV10-3 AISPTLDTGELF
few TRBJ1-3 TRBV7-7 ASSDSKAGNTIY
few TRBJ1-1 TRBV14 ASSLNTGGSEAF
. TRBJ1-2 TRBV11-2 ASSLAPGAYGYT
. TRBJ2-1 TRBV7-9 ASSPRTSGGYNEQF
. TRBJ2-2 TRBV21-1 ASSNRGGELF
. TRBJ1-6 TRBV9 ASSMRTGQNSPLH
. TRBJ1-1 TRBV7-9 ASSPDGNTEAF
. TRBJ2-1 TRBV11-2 ASSSQQGLIYNEQF
few TRBJ1-2 TRBV25-1 ASSEPSNYGYT
. TRBJ1-5 TRBV30 AWSTGGNQPQH
. TRBJ1-2 TRBV12-5 ASGLVRAGGHGYT
. TRBJ1-5 TRBV18 ASAGGTYSNQPQH
. TRBJ2-3 TRBV4-3 ASSQRSWTDTQY
. TRBJ1-3 TRBV7-9 ASSPDGSGNTIY
. TRBJ2-7 TRBV5-1 ASSLEGPTYEQY
. TRBJ1-2 TRBV4-1 ASSQGQGAYGYT
. TRBJ2-5 TRBV4-2 ASSRGQAEETQY
. TRBJ2-1 TRBV21-1 ASSNLVTQF
few TRBJ1-1 TRBV6-5 ASSYSARDGTEAF
few TRBJ2-1 TRBV19 ASSTRQGHNEQF
. TRBJ2-1 TRBV7-2 ASSRGQGSYNEQF
. TRBJ2-2 TRBV9 ASSPRTGILTGELF
few TRBJ2-6 TRBV4-3 ASSQEAVPFPGANVLT